These 19 T cell receptor beta chains share one sample of origin, sequenced in a study of blood T cell repertoires in COVID-19. Measured with immunoSEQ multiplex PCR; TCRdb has only the in-frame clones, and not every one. The sample lists fewer than 250,000 clones, about four fifths seen once, with about 4.8% in the top ten. Sequenced material: peripheral blood. Receptors were obtained from a woman in her 70s with acute or convalescent COVID-19.

This rearrangement joins TRBV5-4 to TRBJ2-5; a weak D match, TRBD2 (6 bases). V lost 1 base to trimming and J lost 4 bases, with 20 bases between them. Germline CDR1 is SGHNT and CDR2 is YYREEE (reference sequence). The CDR3 has 17 residues. CDR3 bases: TGTGCCAGCAGCTTGTATCGCTTCGGCGGGAACGGAGAGACCCAGTACTTC. Its translation is CASSLYRFGGNGETQYF.

In its sample, this clone was seen a few times. This chain connects TRBV15 to TRBJ2-3; no definite D call. The germline CDR1 and CDR2 sequences are LNHNV and YYDKDF (reference sequence). Trimming took 8 bases from V and 0 from J, leaving 12 bases between them. The CDR3 extends over 14 amino acids. CDR3 in DNA: TGTGCCACCCGCATCCTTCGGAGCACAGATACGCAGTATTTT. Translation gives CATRILRSTDTQYF.

V is TRBV5-4 and J is TRBJ2-7; 9 nucleotides match TRBD2. From germline, CDR1 is SGHNT and CDR2 YYREEE (reference sequence). This CDR3 has 15 residues. V shed 4 bases, J shed 2 bases, and the junction held 7 bases outside the gene matches. Here the CDR3 DNA reads TGTGCCAGCAGCGGGACGGGACTAGCCCCCTACGAGCAGTACTTC. Amino acids: CASSGTGLAPYEQYF.

The V and J genes are TRBV6-1 and TRBJ1-6; no clear D. CDR3 size: 16 residues. Trimming cost V 0 bases and J 5 bases, with 11 bases left between them. From germline, CDR1 is MNHNS and CDR2 SASEGT. The CDR3 loop reads CASSEALQLDNSPLHF. The DNA of the CDR3 is TGTGCCAGCAGTGAAGCGCTACAGCTCGATAATTCACCCCTCCACTTT.

V usage is TRBV18 and J usage is TRBJ2-1, with D unclear. Germline lookup yields CDR1 KGHSH and CDR2 LQKENI. This CDR3 region has 15 residues. V was clipped by 0 bases and J by 4 bases, with 10 bases between them. The CDR3 bases are TGTGCCAGCTCACCACCGAATCAGAAATACAATGAGCAGTTCTTC. Translation gives CASSPPNQKYNEQFF.

The chain recombines TRBV5-4 with TRBJ2-1; weak D call: TRBD1 (5 bases). The CDR3 length is 15 residues. Germline V lookup: CDR1 SGHNT, CDR2 YYREEE (reference sequence). Trimming pared 0 bases from V and 5 bases from J, leaving 12 bases between. CDR3 in amino acids: CASSLGGDSHNEQFF. CDR3 nucleotide sequence: TGTGCCAGCAGCTTGGGCGGCGACAGTCACAATGAGCAGTTCTTC.

The J gene is TRBJ1-4, the V gene TRBV7-9, with D maybe TRBD1 (6 bases). CDR3 size: 13 residues. Germline V gene sequence: CDR1 SEHNR, CDR2 FQNEAQ (reference sequence). Trimming removed 5 bases from V and 5 bases from J, with 9 bases in between. CDR3 nucleotides: TGTGCCAGCAGCCGCGGACAGAATGAAAAACTGTTTTTT. Residues: CASSRGQNEKLFF.

The J gene is TRBJ2-1, the V gene TRBV29-1; 10 positions agree with TRBD1. Trimming took 7 bases from V and 4 from J; bases not matched to a gene: 4. This CDR3 is built from 13 residues. Looked up from germline, CDR1 is SQVTM and CDR2 is ANQGSEA. CDR3 sequence reads: CSAPGQGYNEQFF. CDR3 nucleotide sequence: TGCAGCGCCCCGGGACAGGGGTACAATGAGCAGTTCTTC.

The table lists this clone with a few counts. The chain uses TRBV6-5 and TRBJ2-5, with 7 nucleotides matching TRBD2. There are 16 residues in the CDR3. Looked up from germline, CDR1 is MNHEY and CDR2 is SVGAGI. J was trimmed by 2 bases and V by 2 bases; bases with no gene match: 8. CDR3 sequence (DNA): TGTGCCAGCAGTTACCCATCTAGCGGCGGTCAAGAGACCCAGTACTTC. Its protein product is CASSYPSSGGQETQYF.

V and J are TRBV3-1 (or the pseudogene TRBV3-2) and TRBJ1-1, with D perhaps matching TRBD1 (5 bases). V lost 5 bases, J lost 6 bases, and 13 bases lay in between. The germline CDR1 and CDR2 sequences are LGHDT and YNNKEL (reference sequence). The CDR3 contains 13 residues. As DNA, the CDR3 is TGTGCCAGCAGCTTTGTCAGGGCCCCTGAAGCTTTCTTT. It encodes CASSFVRAPEAFF.

The chain couples TRBV2 to TRBJ1-4; D is uncertain. This CDR3 region has 14 residues. CDR1 SNHLY and CDR2 FYNNEI come from the germline V gene. V gave up 3 bases and J gave up 4 bases, with 9 bases separating them. The CDR3 is CASSENSDNEKLFF. The CDR3 DNA reads TGTGCCAGCAGTGAGAACAGTGATAATGAAAAACTGTTTTTT.

The chain couples TRBV4-3 to TRBJ2-7; 7 bases are a match to TRBD1. V gave up 3 bases and J gave up 1 base; unmatched junction bases: 3. CDR1 LGHNA and CDR2 YSLEER come from the germline V gene. The CDR3 has 14 amino acids. The CDR3, as DNA: TGCGCCAGCAGCCAGCGACAGGGATCCTACGAGCAGTACTTC. Its translation: CASSQRQGSYEQYF.

The rearrangement links TRBV5-6 to TRBJ1-2; D is unresolved. Germline CDR1 is SGHDT and CDR2 is YYEEEE. The CDR3 is 14 amino acids. The V gene lost 1 base and the J gene lost 3 bases, with 10 bases spanning the gap. This CDR3 is CASSLYAEDYGYTF. The CDR3 nucleotides read TGTGCCAGCAGCTTGTACGCAGAAGACTATGGCTACACCTTC.

The chain employs TRBV6-1 and TRBJ1-3, with 8 positions matching TRBD1. Germline V CDR1 and CDR2: MNHNS, SASEGT. The CDR3 is 15 amino acids. After removal of 3 bases from V and 2 bases from J, the junction contained 3 bases not matched to a gene. CDR3 region: CASSEDRDAGNTIYF. The CDR3 DNA reads TGTGCCAGCAGTGAGGACAGGGACGCTGGAAACACCATATATTTT.

This clone showed up many times. The genes are TRBV5-8 and TRBJ2-2; 7 bases fit TRBD1. Germline V CDR1 and CDR2: SGHTS, YDEGEE. V was clipped by 5 bases and J by 4 bases; unmatched bases: 5. The CDR3 totals 14 residues. In DNA, the CDR3 is TGTGCCAGCAGAAGACAGGGCCGCACCGGGGAGCTGTTTTTT. Residues: CASRRQGRTGELFF. Supplemented by reference TRBV5-8 and TRBJ2-2, the full variable domain reads EAGVTQSPTHLIKTRGQQATLRCSPISGHTSVYWYQQALGLGLQFLLWYDEGEERNRGNFPPRFSGRQFPNYSSELNVNALELEDSALYLCASRRQGRTGELFFGEGSRLTVL.

The V call is TRBV4-3, the J call TRBJ1-3; 8 nucleotides match TRBD1. Germline trimming cut 2 bases from V and 2 bases from J; bases unmatched to any gene: 5. Looked up from germline, CDR1 is LGHNA and CDR2 is YSLEER. The CDR3 covers 16 residues. The CDR3 spells CASSQWTGLAGNTIYF. CDR3 DNA sequence: TGCGCCAGCAGCCAATGGACAGGGTTGGCTGGAAACACCATATATTTT.

In its sample, this clone was seen once. The rearrangement joins TRBV7-2 to TRBJ1-5; possibly TRBD1 for D (6 bases). This CDR3 has 14 amino acids. V lost 5 bases, J lost 2 bases, and 10 bases lay in between. In germline, CDR1 is SGHTA, CDR2 FQGNSA. The CDR3 here is CASSPSGGNQPQHF. Written as DNA, the CDR3 is TGTGCCAGCAGCCCATCAGGGGGCAATCAGCCCCAGCATTTT.

The chain joins TRBV27 to TRBJ1-1, with D maybe TRBD1 (5 bases). Germline V gene data show CDR1 as MNHEY and CDR2 as SMNVEV (reference sequence). Between the trimmed V and J ends, which lost 5 bases and 1 base, there was a span of 11 bases. This CDR3 is built from 14 residues. The CDR3 is CASSRGGRNTEAFF. The CDR3 DNA reads TGTGCCAGCAGTCGGGGGGGGAGGAACACTGAAGCTTTCTTT.

The genes are TRBV5-1 and TRBJ2-2; possibly TRBD1 for D (6 bases). The V gene's germline CDR1 is SGHRS and CDR2 YFSETQ. The CDR3 is made up of 14 amino acids. Trimming took 3 bases from V and 1 from J, leaving 7 bases between them. The CDR3 here is CASSWGQNTGELFF. The CDR3 DNA reads as TGCGCCAGCAGCTGGGGACAGAACACCGGGGAGCTGTTTTTT.